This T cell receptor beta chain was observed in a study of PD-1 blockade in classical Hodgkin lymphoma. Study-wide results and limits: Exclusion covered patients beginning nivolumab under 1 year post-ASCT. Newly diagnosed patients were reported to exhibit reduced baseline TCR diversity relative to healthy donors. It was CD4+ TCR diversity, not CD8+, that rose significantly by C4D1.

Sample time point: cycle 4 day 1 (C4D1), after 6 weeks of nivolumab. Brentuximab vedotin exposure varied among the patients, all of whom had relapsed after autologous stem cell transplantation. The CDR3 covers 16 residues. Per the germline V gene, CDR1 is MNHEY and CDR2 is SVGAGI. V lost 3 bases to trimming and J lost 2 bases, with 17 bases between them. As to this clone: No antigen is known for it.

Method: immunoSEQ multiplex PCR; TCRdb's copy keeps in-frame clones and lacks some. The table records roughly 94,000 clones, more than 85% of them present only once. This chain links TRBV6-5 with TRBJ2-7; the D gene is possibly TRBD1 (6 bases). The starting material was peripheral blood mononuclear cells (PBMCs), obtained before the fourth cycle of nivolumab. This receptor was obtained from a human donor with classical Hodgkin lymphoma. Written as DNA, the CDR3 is TGTGCCAGCAGTTATTATCCCAGGACAGACCCCTACGAGCAGTACTTC. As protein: CASSYYPRTDPYEQYF.